By share, the clone carrying this T cell receptor (beta chain) ranks as medium-sized (0.01 to 0.1%). Its antigen is undetermined. The record originates from a study of T cells in localized non-small cell lung cancer. Study-level results: One tumor region alone was sequenced, and heterogeneity therefore remains possible. The highest T cell clonality was in uninvolved adjacent lung, above tumor. Longer overall survival was seen with higher T cell density measured in blood.

The V gene end was trimmed by 4 bases and the J gene end by 7 bases; junction bases not matched to a gene: 5. The CDR3 length is 14 residues. Per the germline V gene, CDR1 is SGHNT and CDR2 is YENEEA. Libraries were prepared by immunoSEQ multiplex PCR; TCRdb keeps only in-frame clonotypes and omits some of them. This repertoire shows about 1,100 clones, more than 35% found once; its top ten account for 15%. The source of this sequence is a woman aged 35 to 69 with stage II squamous cell lung carcinoma. This material consisted of normal lung tissue next to the tumor, taken before any cancer treatment. The chain is built from TRBV11-3 and TRBJ2-1, with TRBD1 matching 9 bases. CDR3: CASSSTGGWNEQFF. In nucleotides, the CDR3 is TGTGCCAGCAGCTCGACAGGGGGATGGAATGAGCAGTTCTTC.